This entry features one T cell receptor beta chain sequence. The target antigen is unknown. CD45RO-negative, CCR7-positively selected cells formed the naive CD8 fraction, excluding terminally differentiated effector memory CD45RA+ cells. This entry belongs to a study of shared clonotypes between healthy human individuals. The CDR3 spans 13 residues. V was clipped by 0 bases and J by 4 bases, with 7 bases between them. Germline V gene sequence: CDR1 PRHDT, CDR2 FYEKMQ (reference sequence). Findings and caveats of the study: It was only blood that was sampled, and tissue repertoires likely differ.

Several immunoSEQ 96-well plates shared each subset's DNA, each plate a replicate. Libraries were prepared by immunoSEQ multiplex PCR; TCRdb keeps only in-frame clonotypes and omits some of them. The data hold 700,000 to 950,000 clones, with about 96% observed a single time. Input material: naive CD8+ T cells sorted from blood. The chain carries TRBV13 and TRBJ2-7; D is uncertain. The receptor was derived from a man younger than 45 in good health. This CDR3 reads CASSLGISYEQYF. The CDR3 coding sequence is TGTGCCAGCAGCTTAGGGATTTCTTACGAGCAGTACTTC.